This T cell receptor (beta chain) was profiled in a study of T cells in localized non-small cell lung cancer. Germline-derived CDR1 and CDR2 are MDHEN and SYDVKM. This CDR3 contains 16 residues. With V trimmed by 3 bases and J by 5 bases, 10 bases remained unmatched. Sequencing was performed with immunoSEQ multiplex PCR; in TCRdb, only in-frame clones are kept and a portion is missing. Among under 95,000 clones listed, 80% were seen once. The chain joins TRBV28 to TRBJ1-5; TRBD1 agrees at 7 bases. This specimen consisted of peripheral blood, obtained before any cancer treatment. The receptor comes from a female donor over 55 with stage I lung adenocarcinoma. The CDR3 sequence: CASSFEVGRGYQPQHF. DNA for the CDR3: TGTGCCAGCAGTTTCGAAGTTGGCAGGGGGTATCAGCCCCAGCATTTT.